This T cell receptor (beta chain) was sequenced during a study of T cells of healthy individuals. TCRdb re-analysed the 5' RACE reads in MiXCR, keeping a single row per CDR3 protein. Of 75,000 to 95,000 distinct CDR3 sequences listed, approximately 5.4% are singletons. V lost 6 bases, J lost 7 bases, and 15 bases lay in between. The CDR3 length is 13 residues. Germline CDR1 and CDR2: MNHEY and SVGEGT. The sequence was obtained from a female donor in good health. This chain joins TRBV6-2 or TRBV6-3 and TRBJ1-1; no clear D. CDR3 bases: TGTGCCAGCAGATACAACCGAGGTATTGAAGCTTTCTTT. This codes for CASRYNRGIEAFF.